The source of this T cell receptor (beta chain) is a study of blood T cell repertoires in COVID-19. As for the study in general: Collection of acute and convalescent COVID-19 samples took place in the United States, Italy and Spain. Nucleic acid was either cDNA or gDNA, and it came from T cells, B-cell-depleted T cells, or PBMCs.

How the authors handled the data: Amplifying reference gene primers gave estimates of nucleated cell counts. TCRdb's copy holds only in-frame clones and misses some; the assay was immunoSEQ multiplex PCR. V and J calls and clone size are those listed in that table; D and trimming were worked out from the DNA. The sample consists of roughly 80,000 clones, approximately 80% of them appearing once. Per germline, CDR1 SQVTM and CDR2 ANQGSEA. The V gene lost 7 bases and the J gene lost 5 bases, with 27 bases spanning the gap. The CDR3 is 16 amino acids. This receptor was taken from a man older than 75 with acute or convalescent COVID-19. The sequenced sample consisted of peripheral blood. This chain joins TRBV29-1 and TRBJ2-7, with D possibly being TRBD1 (5 bases). CDR3 residues: CSALSLQGPRFHEQYF. The CDR3 nucleotides read TGCAGCGCGCTATCCCTCCAGGGCCCTAGGTTCCACGAGCAGTACTTC.